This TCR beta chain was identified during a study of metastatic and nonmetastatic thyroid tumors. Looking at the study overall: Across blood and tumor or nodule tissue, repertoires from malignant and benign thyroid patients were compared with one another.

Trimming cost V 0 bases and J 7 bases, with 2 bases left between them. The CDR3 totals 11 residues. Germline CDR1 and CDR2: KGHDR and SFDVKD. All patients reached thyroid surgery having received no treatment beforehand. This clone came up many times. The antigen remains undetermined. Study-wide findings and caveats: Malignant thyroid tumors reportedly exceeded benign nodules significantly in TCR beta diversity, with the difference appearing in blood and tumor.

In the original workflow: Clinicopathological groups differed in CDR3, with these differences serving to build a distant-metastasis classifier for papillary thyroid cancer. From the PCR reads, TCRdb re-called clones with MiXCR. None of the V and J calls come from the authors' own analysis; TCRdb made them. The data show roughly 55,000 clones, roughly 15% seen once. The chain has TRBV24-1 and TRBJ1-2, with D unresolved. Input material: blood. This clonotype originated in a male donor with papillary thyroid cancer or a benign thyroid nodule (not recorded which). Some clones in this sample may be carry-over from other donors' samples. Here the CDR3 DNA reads TGTGCCACCAGTGATTTGAGTGGCTACACCTTC. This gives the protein CATSDLSGYTF.